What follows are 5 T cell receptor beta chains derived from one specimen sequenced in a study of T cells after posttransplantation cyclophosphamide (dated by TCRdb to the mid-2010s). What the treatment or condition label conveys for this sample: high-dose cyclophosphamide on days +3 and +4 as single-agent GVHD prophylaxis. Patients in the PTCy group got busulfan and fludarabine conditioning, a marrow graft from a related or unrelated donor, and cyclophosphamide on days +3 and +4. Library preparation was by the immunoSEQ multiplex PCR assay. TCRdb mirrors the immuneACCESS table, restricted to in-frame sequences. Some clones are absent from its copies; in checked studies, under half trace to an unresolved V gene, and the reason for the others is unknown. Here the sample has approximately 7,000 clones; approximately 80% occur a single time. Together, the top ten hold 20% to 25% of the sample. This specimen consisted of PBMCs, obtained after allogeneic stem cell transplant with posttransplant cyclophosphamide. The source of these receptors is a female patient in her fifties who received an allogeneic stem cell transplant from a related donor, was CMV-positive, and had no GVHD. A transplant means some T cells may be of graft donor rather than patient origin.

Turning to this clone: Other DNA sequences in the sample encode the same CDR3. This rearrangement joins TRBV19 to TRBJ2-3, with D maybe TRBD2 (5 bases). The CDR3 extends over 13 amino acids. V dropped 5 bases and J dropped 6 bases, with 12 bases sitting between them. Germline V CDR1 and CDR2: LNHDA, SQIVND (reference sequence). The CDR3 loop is CASSSQLGDTQYF. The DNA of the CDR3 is TGTGCCAGTAGTTCCCAACTAGGGGATACGCAGTATTTT.

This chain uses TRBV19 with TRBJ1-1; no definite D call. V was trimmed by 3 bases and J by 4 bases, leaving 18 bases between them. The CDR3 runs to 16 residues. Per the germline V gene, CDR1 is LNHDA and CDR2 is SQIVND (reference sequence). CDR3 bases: TGTGCCAGTAGTATGAAGGCCGCTCCGAGAGGCACTGAAGCTTTCTTT. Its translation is CASSMKAAPRGTEAFF.

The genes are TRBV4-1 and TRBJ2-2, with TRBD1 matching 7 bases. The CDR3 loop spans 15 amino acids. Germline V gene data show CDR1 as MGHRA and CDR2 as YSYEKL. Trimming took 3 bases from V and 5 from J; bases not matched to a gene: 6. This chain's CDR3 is CASSHRTGRTGELFF. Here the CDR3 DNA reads TGCGCCAGCAGCCATAGGACAGGCAGGACCGGGGAGCTGTTTTTT.

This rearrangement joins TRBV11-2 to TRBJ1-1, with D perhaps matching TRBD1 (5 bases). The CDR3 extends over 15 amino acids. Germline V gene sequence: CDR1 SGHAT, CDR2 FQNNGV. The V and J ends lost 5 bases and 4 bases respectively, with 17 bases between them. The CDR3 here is CASSIGPIRGTEAFF. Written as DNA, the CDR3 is TGTGCCAGCAGCATTGGACCTATAAGGGGCACTGAAGCTTTCTTT.

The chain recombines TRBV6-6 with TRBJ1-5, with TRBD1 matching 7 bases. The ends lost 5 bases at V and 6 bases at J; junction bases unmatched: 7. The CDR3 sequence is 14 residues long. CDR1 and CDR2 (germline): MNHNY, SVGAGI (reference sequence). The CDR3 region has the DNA TGTGCCAGCAGTCCCGACAGGGTTGGTCAGCCCCAGCATTTT. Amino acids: CASSPDRVGQPQHF.